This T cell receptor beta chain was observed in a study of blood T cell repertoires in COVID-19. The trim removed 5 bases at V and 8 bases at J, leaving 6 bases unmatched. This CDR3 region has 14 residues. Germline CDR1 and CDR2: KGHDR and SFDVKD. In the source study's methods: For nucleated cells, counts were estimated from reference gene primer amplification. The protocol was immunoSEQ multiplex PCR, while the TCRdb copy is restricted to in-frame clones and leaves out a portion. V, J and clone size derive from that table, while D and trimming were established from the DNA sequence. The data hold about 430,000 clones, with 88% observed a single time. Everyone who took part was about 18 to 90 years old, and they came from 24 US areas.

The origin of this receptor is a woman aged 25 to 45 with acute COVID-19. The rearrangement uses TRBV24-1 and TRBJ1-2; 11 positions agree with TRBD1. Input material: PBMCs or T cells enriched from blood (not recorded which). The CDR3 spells CATSGADRGRGYTF. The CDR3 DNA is TGTGCCACCAGTGGCGCGGACAGGGGGCGAGGCTACACCTTC.